The rows below give T cell receptor beta chains drawn from one sample of a study of regulatory T cells in long-lasting Graves disease. TCRdb processed the multiplex PCR reads anew with MiXCR; each CDR3 protein has one entry. The sample records roughly 220,000 distinct CDR3 sequences, around 17% being singletons. The source was peripheral blood mononuclear cells (PBMCs), collected at new diagnosis, from a patient treated with antithyroid drugs. The receptors shown here come from a female donor with Graves disease. The CDR3 runs from the conserved cysteine through the conserved F or W. A D gene is named only where the DNA matches it firmly. Clone size is shown for a subset of rows, as once, few, many or a class of expanded clone.

J: TRBJ2-7
V: TRBV19
size: few
D: TRBD2
DNA: TGTGCCAGTAGTGCCGCTAGCGGACCGTCCTACGAGCAGTACTTC
CDR3: CASSAASGPSYEQYF

J: TRBJ2-7
V: TRBV7-9
size: NA
D: NA
DNA: TGTGCCAGCAGCAACCTAGGAGGGCACGGCGACGAGCAGTACTTC
CDR3: CASSNLGGHGDEQYF

J: TRBJ1-2
V: TRBV20-1
size: many
D: TRBD1
DNA: TGCAGTGCTGACCCCGTTGTAGGGCAGGGGGCAAGCTACACCTTC
CDR3: CSADPVVGQGASYTF

J: TRBJ2-3
V: TRBV24-1
size: many
D: TRBD2
DNA: TGTGCCACCGGGGCGGGAGACACAGATACGCAGTATTTT
CDR3: CATGAGDTDTQYF

J: TRBJ2-7
V: TRBV20-1
size: many
D: TRBD2
DNA: TGCAGTGCCGAGCTCGGGACTACCAACTCCTACGAGCAGTACTTC
CDR3: CSAELGTTNSYEQYF

J: TRBJ2-7
V: TRBV19
size: many
D: TRBD2
DNA: TGTGCCAGTAGTTTGGGGGCGAGCGGGGGCAACGAGCAGTACTTC
CDR3: CASSLGASGGNEQYF

J: TRBJ2-3
V: TRBV11-3
size: many
D: TRBD2
DNA: TGTGCCAGCAGCCCCGTTGCGGGGGGGGACACAGATACGCAGTATTTT
CDR3: CASSPVAGGDTDTQYF

J: TRBJ1-1
V: TRBV4-2
size: NA
D: NA
DNA: TGTGCCGGCAGCAACCGGGAACTTGAAGCTTTCTTT
CDR3: CAGSNRELEAFF

J: TRBJ2-7
V: TRBV10-3
size: many
D: NA
DNA: TGTGCCATCAGGATAACGGGACAACCTTACGAGCAGTACTTC
CDR3: CAIRITGQPYEQYF

J: TRBJ1-2
V: TRBV20-1
size: NA
D: NA
DNA: TGCAGTGCTAGTGTGGGGGGGCTTGGCTACACCTTC
CDR3: CSASVGGLGYTF

J: TRBJ1-1
V: TRBV19
size: many
D: NA
DNA: TGTGCCAGTAGTATAGTGGGGGGCACTGAAGCTTTCTTT
CDR3: CASSIVGGTEAFF

J: TRBJ2-1
V: TRBV19
size: NA
D: TRBD2
DNA: TGTGCCAGTAGTAAATTAGCGGGAGGTGGGGATGAGCAGTTCTTC
CDR3: CASSKLAGGGDEQFF

J: TRBJ2-1
V: TRBV7-2
size: many
D: TRBD2
DNA: TGTGCCAGCAGGACTAGCGGGAGTCAAAATGAGCAGTTCTTC
CDR3: CASRTSGSQNEQFF

J: TRBJ1-3
V: TRBV19
size: few
D: TRBD1
DNA: TGTGCCAGTAGTAACAGGGGCGGCTCTGGAAACACCATATATTTT
CDR3: CASSNRGGSGNTIYF

J: TRBJ2-2
V: TRBV2
size: many
D: NA
DNA: TGTGCCAGCAGCCTTGGGCCAGGGGAGCTGTTTTTT
CDR3: CASSLGPGELFF

J: TRBJ1-2
V: TRBV4-1
size: many
D: TRBD1
DNA: TGCGCCAGCAGCCATCTCCCGGGACAGGGGGCTGCCGGCTACACCTTC
CDR3: CASSHLPGQGAAGYTF

J: TRBJ2-3
V: TRBV6-2/TRBV6-3
size: many
D: TRBD1
DNA: TGTGCCAGCAGGGACAGGGTTGGAGATACGCAGTATTTT
CDR3: CASRDRVGDTQYF

J: TRBJ2-3
V: TRBV28
size: NA
D: TRBD2
DNA: TGTGCCAGCAGTTTCTTCCTAGCGGGAGGAGATACGCAGTATTTT
CDR3: CASSFFLAGGDTQYF

J: TRBJ1-1
V: TRBV10-2
size: many
D: TRBD1
DNA: TGCGCCAGCAGTGACCCGCTTCTACAGGGGGCCGGCACTGAAGCTTTCTTT
CDR3: CASSDPLLQGAGTEAFF

J: TRBJ2-7
V: TRBV5-6
size: many
D: NA
DNA: TGTGCCAGCAGCTCTGACACCCGTAACTACGAGCAGTACTTC
CDR3: CASSSDTRNYEQYF

J: TRBJ2-7
V: TRBV3-1
size: NA
D: NA
DNA: TGTGCCAGCAGCCAAGGACCTACTCGGAATTACGAGCAGTACTTC
CDR3: CASSQGPTRNYEQYF

J: TRBJ2-1
V: TRBV3-1
size: many
D: NA
DNA: TGTGCCAGCAGCCAAGGCGGAGGTTACAATGAGCAGTTCTTC
CDR3: CASSQGGGYNEQFF

J: TRBJ2-5
V: TRBV27
size: NA
D: NA
DNA: TGTGCCAGCAGTTTATCACCGGGATTGGGAGAGACCCAGTACTTC
CDR3: CASSLSPGLGETQYF

J: TRBJ1-5
V: TRBV30
size: many
D: NA
DNA: TGTGCCTGGAGTGTAGCAGGGCATCAGCCCCAGCATTTT
CDR3: CAWSVAGHQPQHF

J: TRBJ2-3
V: TRBV27
size: NA
D: NA
DNA: TGTGCCAGCAGTAGGGTCAACTGGGCAGATACGCAGTATTTT
CDR3: CASSRVNWADTQYF

J: TRBJ1-2
V: TRBV29-1
size: many
D: TRBD1
DNA: TGCAGCGTTGAAGGACAGGGTAACTATGGCTACACCTTC
CDR3: CSVEGQGNYGYTF

J: TRBJ1-1
V: TRBV24-1
size: many
D: NA
DNA: TGTGCCACCAGTGATAGGGAGGGTCTGAACACTGAAGCTTTCTTT
CDR3: CATSDREGLNTEAFF